This T cell receptor beta chain was retrieved from a study of cytomegalovirus exposure and HLA in healthy donors. The assay was immunoSEQ multiplex PCR, and TCRdb's table has in-frame clones only and misses some. The data contain fewer than 300,000 clones, 88% of them seen just once; the ten biggest clones take up about 0.9%. V was pared by 8 bases and J by 3 bases, with 18 bases between. CDR1 is ENHRY and CDR2 is SYGVKD in the germline V gene. The CDR3 totals 15 residues. Study-wide results and limits: Within the approximately 130 validation repertoires, first-cohort TCR clusters tended to co-occur, according to a later analysis. Among TCR sequences, most were rare, though some public TCRs appeared in many donors.

This clone is a singleton in its sample. Its antigen is as yet unknown. The chain links TRBV10-3 to TRBJ2-3, with D perhaps TRBD1 (5 bases). Sequencing used PBMCs. This receptor was identified in a woman younger than 35 in good health and CMV-seronegative. The CDR3 nucleotides are TGTGCCATCGCTTTTAGGGGTGGGCAGACAGATACGCAGTATTTT. It codes for CAIAFRGGQTDTQYF.